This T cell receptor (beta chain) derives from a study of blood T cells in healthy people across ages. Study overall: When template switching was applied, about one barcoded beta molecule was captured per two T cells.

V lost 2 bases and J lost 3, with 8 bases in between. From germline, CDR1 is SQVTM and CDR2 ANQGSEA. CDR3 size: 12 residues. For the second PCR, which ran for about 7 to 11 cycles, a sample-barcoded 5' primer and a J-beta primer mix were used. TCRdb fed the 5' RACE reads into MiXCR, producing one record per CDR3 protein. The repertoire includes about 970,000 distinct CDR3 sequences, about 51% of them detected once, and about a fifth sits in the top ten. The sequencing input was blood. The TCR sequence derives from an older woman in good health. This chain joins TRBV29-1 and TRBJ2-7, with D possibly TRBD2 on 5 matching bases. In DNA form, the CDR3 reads TGCAGCGTTGAATTTCGGGGCTACGAGCAGTACTTC. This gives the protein CSVEFRGYEQYF.